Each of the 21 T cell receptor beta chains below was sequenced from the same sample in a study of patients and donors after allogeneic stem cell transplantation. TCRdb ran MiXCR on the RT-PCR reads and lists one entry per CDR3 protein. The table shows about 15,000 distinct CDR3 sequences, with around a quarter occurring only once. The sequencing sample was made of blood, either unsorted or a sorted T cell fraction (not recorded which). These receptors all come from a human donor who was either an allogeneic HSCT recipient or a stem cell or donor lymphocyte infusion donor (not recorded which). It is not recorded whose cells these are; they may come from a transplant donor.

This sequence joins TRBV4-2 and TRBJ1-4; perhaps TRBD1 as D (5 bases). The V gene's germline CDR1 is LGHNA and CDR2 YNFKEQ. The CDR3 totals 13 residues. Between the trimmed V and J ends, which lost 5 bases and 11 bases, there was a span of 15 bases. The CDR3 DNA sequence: TGTGCCAGCAGCGAATCTGGGACGGGGAAACTGTTTTTT. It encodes CASSESGTGKLFF.

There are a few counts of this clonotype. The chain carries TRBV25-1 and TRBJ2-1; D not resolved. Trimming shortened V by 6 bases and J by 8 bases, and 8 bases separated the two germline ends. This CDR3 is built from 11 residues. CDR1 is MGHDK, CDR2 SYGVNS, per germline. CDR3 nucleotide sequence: TGTGCCAGCAGGGCTTGGGATGAGCAGTTCTTC. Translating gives CASRAWDEQFF.

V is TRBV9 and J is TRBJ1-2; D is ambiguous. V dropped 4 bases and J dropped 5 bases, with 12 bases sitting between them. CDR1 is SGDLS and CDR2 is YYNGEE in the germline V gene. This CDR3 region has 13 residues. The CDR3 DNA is TGTGCCAGCAGCCCTATGCCGTCGTATGGCTACACCTTC. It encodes CASSPMPSYGYTF.

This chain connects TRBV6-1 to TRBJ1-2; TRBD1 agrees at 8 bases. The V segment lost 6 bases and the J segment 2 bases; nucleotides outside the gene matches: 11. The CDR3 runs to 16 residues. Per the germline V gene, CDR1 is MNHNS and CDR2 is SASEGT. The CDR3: CASSLWTRGRNYGYTF. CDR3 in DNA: TGTGCCAGCAGCCTCTGGACCAGGGGGCGGAACTATGGCTACACCTTC.

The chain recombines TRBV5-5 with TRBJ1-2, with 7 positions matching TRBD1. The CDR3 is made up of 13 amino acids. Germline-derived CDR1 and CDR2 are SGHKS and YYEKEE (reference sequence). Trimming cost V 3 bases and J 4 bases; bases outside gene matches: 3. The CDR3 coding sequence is TGTGCCAGCAGCTGGGGACAGTTCTATGGCTACACCTTC. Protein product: CASSWGQFYGYTF.

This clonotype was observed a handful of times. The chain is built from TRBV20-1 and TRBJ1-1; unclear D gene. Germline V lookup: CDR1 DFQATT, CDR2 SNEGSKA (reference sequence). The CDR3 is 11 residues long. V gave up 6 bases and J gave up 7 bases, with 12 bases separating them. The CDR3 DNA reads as TGCAGTGCCTCGAACCAAGTTGAAGCTTTCTTT. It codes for CSASNQVEAFF.

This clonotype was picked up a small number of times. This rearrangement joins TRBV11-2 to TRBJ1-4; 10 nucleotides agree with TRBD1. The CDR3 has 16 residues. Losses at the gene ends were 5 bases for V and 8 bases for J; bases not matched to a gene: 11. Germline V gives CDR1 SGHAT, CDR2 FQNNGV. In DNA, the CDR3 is TGTGCCAGCAGCCATCCACCGGGACAGGGGTGGGAAAAACTGTTTTTT. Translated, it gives CASSHPPGQGWEKLFF.

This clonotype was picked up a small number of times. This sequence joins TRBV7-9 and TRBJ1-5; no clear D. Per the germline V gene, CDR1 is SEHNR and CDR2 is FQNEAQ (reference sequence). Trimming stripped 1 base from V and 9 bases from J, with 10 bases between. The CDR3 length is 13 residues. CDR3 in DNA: TGTGCCAGCAGCTTAGACGGAGCGCCGCCCCAGCATTTT. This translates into CASSLDGAPPQHF.

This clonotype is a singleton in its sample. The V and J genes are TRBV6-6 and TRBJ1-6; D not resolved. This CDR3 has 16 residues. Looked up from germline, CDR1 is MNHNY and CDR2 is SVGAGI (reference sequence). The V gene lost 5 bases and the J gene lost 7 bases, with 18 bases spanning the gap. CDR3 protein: CASSPYRHVDNSPLHF. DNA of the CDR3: TGTGCCAGCAGTCCCTATCGACATGTTGACAATTCACCCCTCCACTTT.

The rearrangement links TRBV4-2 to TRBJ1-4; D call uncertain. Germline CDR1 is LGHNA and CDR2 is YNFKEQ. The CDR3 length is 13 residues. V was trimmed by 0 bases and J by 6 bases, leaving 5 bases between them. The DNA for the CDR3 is TGTGCCAGCAGCCAAGATGTACATGAAAAACTGTTTTTT. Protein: CASSQDVHEKLFF.

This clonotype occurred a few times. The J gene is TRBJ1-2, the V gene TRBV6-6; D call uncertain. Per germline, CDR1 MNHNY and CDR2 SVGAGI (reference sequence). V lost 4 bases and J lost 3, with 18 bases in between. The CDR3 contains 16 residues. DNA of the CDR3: TGTGCCAGCAGTTCATACATGCACAAGCTCGACTATGGCTACACCTTC. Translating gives CASSSYMHKLDYGYTF.

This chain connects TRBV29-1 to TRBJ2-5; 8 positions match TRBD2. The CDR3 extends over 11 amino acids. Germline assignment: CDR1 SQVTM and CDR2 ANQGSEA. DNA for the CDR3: TGCAGTTCCGCCGGGGGGGGGACCCAGTACTTC. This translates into CSSAGGGTQYF.

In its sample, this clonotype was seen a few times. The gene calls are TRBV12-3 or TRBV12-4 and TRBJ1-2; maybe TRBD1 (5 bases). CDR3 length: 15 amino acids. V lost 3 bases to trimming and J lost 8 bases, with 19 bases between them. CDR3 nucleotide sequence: TGTGCCAGCAGTTTCTCCAGGGCGAAAAATTACGGCTACACCTTC. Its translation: CASSFSRAKNYGYTF.

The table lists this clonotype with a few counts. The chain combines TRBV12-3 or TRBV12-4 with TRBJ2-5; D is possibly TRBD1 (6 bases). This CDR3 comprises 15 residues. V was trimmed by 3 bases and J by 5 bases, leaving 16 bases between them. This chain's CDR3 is CASSLHPLRGETQYF. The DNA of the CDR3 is TGTGCCAGCAGTTTGCACCCGCTGAGGGGGGAGACCCAGTACTTC.

The CDR3 here is CASSLGGLIRADYNEQFF. In DNA form, the CDR3 reads TGTGCCAGCAGCTTAGGGGGTTTAATAAGGGCCGATTACAATGAGCAGTTCTTC. The chain links TRBV11-1 to TRBJ2-1; D unresolved. Trimming cost V 1 base and J 4 bases, with 20 bases left between them. Germline CDR1 is SGHAT and CDR2 is FQDESV (reference sequence). CDR3 length: 18 residues.

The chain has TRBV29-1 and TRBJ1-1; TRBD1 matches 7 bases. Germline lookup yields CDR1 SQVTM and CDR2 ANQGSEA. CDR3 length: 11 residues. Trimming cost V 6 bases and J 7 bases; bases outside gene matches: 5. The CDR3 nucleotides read TGCAGCGTGCTCACAGGGGTTGAAGCTTTCTTT. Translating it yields CSVLTGVEAFF.

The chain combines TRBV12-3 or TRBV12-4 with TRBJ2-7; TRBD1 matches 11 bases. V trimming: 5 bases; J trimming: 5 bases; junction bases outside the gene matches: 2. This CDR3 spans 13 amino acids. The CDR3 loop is CASSRTGGDEQYF. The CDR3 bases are TGTGCCAGCAGTAGGACAGGGGGCGACGAGCAGTACTTC.

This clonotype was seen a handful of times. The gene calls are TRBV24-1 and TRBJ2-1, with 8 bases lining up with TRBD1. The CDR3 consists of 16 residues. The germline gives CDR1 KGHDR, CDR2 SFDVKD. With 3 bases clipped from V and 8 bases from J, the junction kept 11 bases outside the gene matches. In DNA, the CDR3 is TGTGCCACCAGTGATCCCGGGACAGGAGGGTTTGATGAGCAGTTCTTC. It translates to CATSDPGTGGFDEQFF.

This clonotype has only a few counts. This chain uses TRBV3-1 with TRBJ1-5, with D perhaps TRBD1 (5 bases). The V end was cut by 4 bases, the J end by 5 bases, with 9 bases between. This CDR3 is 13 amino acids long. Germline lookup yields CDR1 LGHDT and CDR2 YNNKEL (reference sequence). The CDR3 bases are TGTGCCAGCAGCCTAGGGGCGGATCAGCCCCAGCATTTT. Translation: CASSLGADQPQHF.

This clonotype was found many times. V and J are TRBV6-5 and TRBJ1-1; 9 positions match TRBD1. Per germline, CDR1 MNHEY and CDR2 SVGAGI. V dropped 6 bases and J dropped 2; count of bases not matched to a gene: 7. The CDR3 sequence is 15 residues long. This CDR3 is CASRQQGALNTEAFF. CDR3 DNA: TGTGCCAGCAGACAACAGGGGGCGCTTAACACTGAAGCTTTCTTT.

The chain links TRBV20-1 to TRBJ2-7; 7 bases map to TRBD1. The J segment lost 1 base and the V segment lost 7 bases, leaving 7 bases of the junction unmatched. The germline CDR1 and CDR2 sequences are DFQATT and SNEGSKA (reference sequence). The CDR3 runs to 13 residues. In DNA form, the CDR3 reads TGCAGTGTTACAGGGGACCGTTCCTACGAGCAGTACTTC. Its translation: CSVTGDRSYEQYF.